The TCR beta chain under discussion was sequenced for a study of response to subunit inactivated influenza vaccine. With 6 bases removed from V and 7 bases from J, the gap between germline ends came to 16 bases. Germline lookup yields CDR1 DFQATT and CDR2 SNEGSKA (reference sequence). This CDR3 has 13 residues. Overall study results and limits: That few new T cells are recruited by each seasonal influenza vaccination was the authors' suggestion.

TCRdb ran MiXCR on the RT-PCR reads and lists one entry per CDR3 protein. The sample has about 780,000 distinct CDR3 sequences, approximately 17% seen once. This clonotype was counted a few times. Its antigen is as yet unknown. The source of this sequence is a middle-aged man who received an inactivated influenza vaccine. The specimen comprised PBMCs from blood, sampled roughly 5 days after vaccination. V usage is TRBV20-1 and J usage is TRBJ2-1; TRBD2 might be the D (7 bases). CDR3 in DNA: TGCAGTGCGCAGACGGGGGGCCGGAATGAGCAGTTCTTC. Protein sequence: CSAQTGGRNEQFF.